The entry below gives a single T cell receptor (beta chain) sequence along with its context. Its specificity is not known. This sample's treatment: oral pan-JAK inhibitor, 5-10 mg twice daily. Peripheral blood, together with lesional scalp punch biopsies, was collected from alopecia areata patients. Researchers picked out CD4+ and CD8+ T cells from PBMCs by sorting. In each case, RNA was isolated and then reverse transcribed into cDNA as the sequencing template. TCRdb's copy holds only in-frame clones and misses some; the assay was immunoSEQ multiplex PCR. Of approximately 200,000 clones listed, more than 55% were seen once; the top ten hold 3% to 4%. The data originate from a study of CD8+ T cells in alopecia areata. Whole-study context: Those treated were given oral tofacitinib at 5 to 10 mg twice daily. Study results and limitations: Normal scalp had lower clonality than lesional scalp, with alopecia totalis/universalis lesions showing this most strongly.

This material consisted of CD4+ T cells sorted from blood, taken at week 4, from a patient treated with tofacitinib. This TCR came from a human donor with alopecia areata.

CDR3 sequence: CASSLEAAGELFF. The CDR3 region has the DNA TGCGCCAGCAGCTTGGAAGCCGCCGGGGAGCTGTTTTTT. The V call is TRBV5-1, the J call TRBJ2-2; no clear D gene. The germline V gene has CDR1 SGHRS and CDR2 YFSETQ. The CDR3 is made up of 13 amino acids. V shed 0 bases and J shed 6 bases, with 6 bases lying between them.